The rows below give T cell receptor beta chains drawn from one sample of a study of cytomegalovirus exposure and HLA in healthy donors. The method was immunoSEQ multiplex PCR; TCRdb's version includes in-frame clones alone and lacks a portion of them. This table holds tens of thousands of clones. The sequenced sample was PBMCs. These receptors originate from a woman aged 40 to 50 in good health and CMV-seronegative. Each CDR3 is given with its conserved first and last residue. A D gene is named only where the DNA matches it firmly.

v_gene	j_gene	d_gene	CDR3nt	CDR3aa
TRBV15	TRBJ2-1	.	TGTGCCACCAGCAGGGGGGGAGCGGAAGATACCTACAATGAGCAGTTCTTC	CATSRGGAEDTYNEQFF
TRBV19	TRBJ1-5	.	TGTGCCAGTAGTCCTATAGGGCCACAGGGTCGGGCTCAGCCCCAGCATTTT	CASSPIGPQGRAQPQHF
TRBV7-9	TRBJ1-4	TRBD1	TGTGCCAGCAGCTTAGCGAAACAGGGGGCGAATGAAAAACTGTTTTTT	CASSLAKQGANEKLFF
TRBV6-5	TRBJ2-2	TRBD1	TGTGCCAGCAGACAGACAGGGGATAACACCGGGGAGCTGTTTTTT	CASRQTGDNTGELFF
TRBV7-2	TRBJ2-3	.	TGTGCCAGCAGCTTAGGACCGGGAGAAACAGATACGCAGTATTTT	CASSLGPGETDTQYF
TRBV10-3	TRBJ1-1	.	TGTGCCATCAGTGAGTCCGCCGACGCGGTTTGGAACACTGAAGCTTTCTTT	CAISESADAVWNTEAFF
TRBV28	TRBJ1-5	TRBD1	TGTGCCAGCAGTTTACGCCGCCGAGTGGGTGGGGACAGAGGAATCCACCAGCCCCAGCATTTT	CASSLRRRVGGDRGIHQPQHF
TRBV28	TRBJ2-3	TRBD2	TGTGCCACTTACCAGTGGCTAGCGGGAGATACGCAGTATTTT	CATYQWLAGDTQYF
TRBV6-1	TRBJ1-2	TRBD1	TGTGCCAGCTCGGACAGGGTGTCCTATGGCTACACCTTC	CASSDRVSYGYTF
TRBV12-5	TRBJ2-2	TRBD2	TGTGCTAGTGGTTTGGGCCTAGCGGGTAACACCGGGGAGCTGTTTTTT	CASGLGLAGNTGELFF
TRBV28	TRBJ2-3	TRBD1	TGTGCCAGCAGCCGAGCCGGGACAGGGGTCCGCACAGATACGCAGTATTTT	CASSRAGTGVRTDTQYF
TRBV11-3	TRBJ2-7	.	TGTGCCAGCAGCTTAGCGGACACCTGGGGCGAGCAGTACTTC	CASSLADTWGEQYF
TRBV6-1	TRBJ1-2	TRBD1	TGTGCCAGCAGTGAAGCGGCAGGGGGCGCGGGCTATGGCTACACCTTC	CASSEAAGGAGYGYTF
TRBV6-4	TRBJ2-3	TRBD2	TGTGCCAGCAGTGACTCGGGACTATCAGATACGCAGTATTTT	CASSDSGLSDTQYF